This T cell receptor beta chain was obtained from a study of T cell changes during pregnancy in multiple sclerosis (dated by TCRdb to 2018 to 2020). Broadly, across the study: The study examined how the T cell repertoire changed over the course of pregnancy in women with multiple sclerosis.

Notes on this clone: Its antigen remains unidentified. Per-base qualities were not stored, and no clone one base away is much larger.

CDR1 and CDR2 were assigned from the germline V gene (reference sequence) as GTSNPN and SVGIG. Trimming removed 2 bases from V and 7 bases from J, leaving 21 bases between the germline ends. The CDR3 sequence holds 16 residues, the cysteine and phenylalanine included. Only the CDR3 DNA is retained, 48 bases long and in frame from the first base. The library was obtained by the immunoSEQ multiplex PCR assay. The table was pulled from immuneACCESS by TCRdb, which kept in-frame rearrangements only. Such tables lose some clones; where checked, under half of the loss comes from unresolved V genes, and the rest has no known cause. The sample profile shows about 40,000 clones; approximately 92% of them were found once. The biggest ten clones account for about 1.2% of the sample.

The sequence was obtained from a female donor with multiple sclerosis, enrolled in a pregnancy study. This chain is built from TRBV30 and TRBJ1-5; TRBD1 is possibly the D segment (5 matching bases). Source: CD4+ T cells from peripheral blood mononuclear cells, taken in the first trimester of pregnancy. The base sequence is TGTGCCTGGAGTCCACCCCCTCATCTGGAGGGGCAGCCCCAGCATTTT. Its translation is CAWSPPPHLEGQPQHF. The CDR3 plus the reference TRBV30 and TRBJ1-5 genes for the other parts give the full variable domain: SQTIHQWPATLVQPVGSPLSLECTVEGTSNPNLYWYRQAAGRGLQLLFYSVGIGQISSEVPQNLSASRPQDRQFILSSKKLLLSDSGFYLCAWSPPPHLEGQPQHFGDGTRLSIL.